Each of the 18 T cell receptor beta chains below was sequenced from the same sample in a study of control samples from healthy donors and cancer patients. Produced via immunoSEQ multiplex PCR; TCRdb's table is partial and in-frame only. The table lists around 170,000 clones, about 90% of them singletons. Specimen: blood. All receptors derive from a woman in her twenties or thirties in good health.

The genes are TRBV6-6 and TRBJ1-2; 7 bases are shared with TRBD1. V dropped 5 bases and J dropped 0; count of bases not matched to a gene: 3. Germline CDR1 and CDR2: MNHNY and SVGAGI (reference sequence). This CDR3 contains 14 residues. This chain's CDR3 is CASSGTETNYGYTF. CDR3 sequence (DNA): TGTGCCAGCAGTGGGACAGAGACTAACTATGGCTACACCTTC.

V and J are TRBV12-2 and TRBJ2-7; whether TRBD1, the table's D call, matches the DNA was not checked. TRBV12-2 constitutes a pseudogene. The CDR3 totals 14 residues. CDR3 residues: CASRKRQGGFEQYV. CDR3 DNA sequence: TGTGCAAGTCGAAAGCGCCAGGGCGGCTTCGAGCAGTACGTC.

The chain combines TRBV5-1 with TRBJ2-3; 7 bases align to TRBD2. Germline assignment: CDR1 SGHRS and CDR2 YFSETQ. The J segment lost 2 bases and the V segment lost 4 bases, leaving 4 bases of the junction unmatched. This CDR3 is 14 amino acids long. The CDR3 bases are TGCGCCAGCAGCCCTAGCGGTCCCACAGATACGCAGTATTTT. Encoded protein: CASSPSGPTDTQYF.

The chain employs TRBV5-1 and TRBJ2-7; TRBD2 matches at 14 bases. Germline trimming cut 4 bases from V and 1 base from J; bases unmatched to any gene: 1. The CDR3 runs 15 residues. Germline V gene data show CDR1 as SGHRS and CDR2 as YFSETQ. CDR3 DNA: TGCGCCAGCAGCAGGACTAGCGGGAGGTCCTACGAGCAGTACTTC. This translates into CASSRTSGRSYEQYF.

The genes are TRBV3-1 (or the pseudogene TRBV3-2) and TRBJ1-1; no definite D call. The V end was cut by 0 bases, the J end by 4 bases, with 9 bases between. This CDR3 is built from 14 residues. Germline V lookup: CDR1 LGHDT, CDR2 YNNKEL (reference sequence). The CDR3 DNA sequence: TGTGCCAGCAGCCAAGATCGGGGTAGCACTGAAGCTTTCTTT. It encodes CASSQDRGSTEAFF.

The gene calls are TRBV5-6 and TRBJ2-1; D uncertain. V shed 2 bases and J shed 2 bases, with 17 bases lying between them. From germline, CDR1 is SGHDT and CDR2 YYEEEE. CDR3 length: 17 amino acids. The DNA of the CDR3 is TGTGCCAGCAGCTTCCGGCTCTTCGCACAAACCTACAATGAGCAGTTCTTC. This codes for CASSFRLFAQTYNEQFF.

The J gene is TRBJ2-2, the V gene TRBV30; 8 nucleotides match TRBD2. CDR3 length: 16 residues. Per the germline V gene, CDR1 is GTSNPN and CDR2 is SVGIG (reference sequence). With 0 bases clipped from V and 1 base from J, the junction kept 4 bases outside the gene matches. CDR3 bases: TGTGCCTGGAGTGTAAGGCTAGCGGGGAACACCGGGGAGCTGTTTTTT. It translates to CAWSVRLAGNTGELFF.

The chain uses TRBV5-6 and TRBJ2-7; TRBD1 matches at 10 bases. The V and J ends lost 4 bases and 6 bases, in that order; junction bases with no gene match: 10. Germline-derived CDR1 and CDR2 are SGHDT and YYEEEE. The CDR3 spans 15 residues. The CDR3 sequence: CASSPTGGGIPEQYF. The CDR3 nucleotides read TGTGCCAGCAGCCCGACAGGGGGCGGAATCCCCGAGCAGTACTTC.

The CDR3 region is CASSPDVAGGNEQFF. CDR3 nucleotides: TGTGCCAGTAGTCCTGATGTAGCGGGAGGTAATGAGCAGTTCTTC. The chain carries TRBV19 and TRBJ2-1; 10 bases agree with TRBD2. The CDR3 sequence is 15 residues long. V shed 5 bases, J shed 7 bases, and the junction held 8 bases outside the gene matches. Per the germline V gene, CDR1 is LNHDA and CDR2 is SQIVND (reference sequence). Based on the CDR3 plus reference TRBV19 and TRBJ2-1, the full variable domain is DGGITQSPKYLFRKEGQNVTLSCEQNLNHDAMYWYRQDPGQGLRLIYYSQIVNDFQKGDIAEGYSVSREKKESFPLTVTSAQKNPTAFYLCASSPDVAGGNEQFFGPGTRLTVL.

This clone was seen at least ten times. The chain combines TRBV6-4 with TRBJ2-1; 8 bases map to TRBD1. Germline V gene data show CDR1 as MRHNA and CDR2 as SNTAGT. The trim removed 3 bases at V and 2 bases at J, leaving 3 bases unmatched. The CDR3 is made up of 15 amino acids. CDR3 nucleotide sequence: TGTGCCAGCAGTGAACAGGGGGGTGCCTACAATGAGCAGTTCTTC. Translation gives CASSEQGGAYNEQFF.

The chain is built from TRBV29-1 and TRBJ1-1; unclear D gene. Trimming removed 7 bases at V and 2 bases at J, with 20 bases between. Germline CDR1 reads SQVTM; CDR2 reads ANQGSEA. The CDR3 contains 15 residues. CDR3 region: CSASTLSLSNTEAFF. The DNA of the CDR3 is TGCAGCGCCTCTACCCTATCCCTCTCAAACACTGAAGCTTTCTTT.

This clone was found once. This chain's CDR3 is CASSYEQGAPPGGYTF. DNA of the CDR3: TGTGCCAGCAGTTACGAACAGGGGGCGCCCCCAGGTGGCTACACCTTC. This chain connects TRBV6-5 to TRBJ1-2; 9 nucleotides align to TRBD1. This CDR3 is 16 amino acids long. V lost 2 bases, J lost 7 bases, and 11 bases stayed unmatched. The germline V gene has CDR1 MNHEY and CDR2 SVGAGI.

This sequence joins TRBV19 and TRBJ2-1; 9 bases line up with TRBD2. The germline CDR1 and CDR2 sequences are LNHDA and SQIVND (reference sequence). The CDR3 totals 15 residues. V trimming: 7 bases; J trimming: 6 bases; junction bases outside the gene matches: 10. The CDR3 region is CASNLIAGALNEQFF. CDR3 DNA sequence: TGTGCCAGTAATCTTATAGCGGGAGCCCTCAATGAGCAGTTCTTC.

This rearrangement joins TRBV10-3 to TRBJ2-3; 11 bases align to TRBD2. The CDR3 contains 16 residues. The germline V gene encodes CDR1 ENHRY and CDR2 SYGVKD. V was clipped by 0 bases and J by 4 bases; unmatched bases: 3. The CDR3 DNA follows: TGTGCCATCAGTGAGTCGACTAGCGGGAAAGCAGATACGCAGTATTTT. Protein sequence: CAISESTSGKADTQYF.

The V call is TRBV10-3, the J call TRBJ2-1; the D gene could be TRBD1 or TRBD2 (5 bases each). This CDR3 region has 13 residues. Germline-derived CDR1 and CDR2 are ENHRY and SYGVKD. V lost 4 bases to trimming and J lost 9 bases, with 13 bases between them. In DNA, the CDR3 is TGTGCCATCAGTGGACGGGGACGCGGTGAGCAGTTCTTC. Its translation is CAISGRGRGEQFF.

The table lists this clone with a count of one. The V and J genes are TRBV19 and TRBJ1-4, with TRBD1 matching 7 bases. In germline, CDR1 is LNHDA, CDR2 SQIVND (reference sequence). The CDR3 contains 16 residues. V dropped 2 bases and J dropped 5; count of bases not matched to a gene: 8. The CDR3 DNA is TGTGCCAGTAGTATATTCCCGACAGGGAAGAATGAAAAACTGTTTTTT. Translating gives CASSIFPTGKNEKLFF.

The rearrangement joins TRBV5-5 to TRBJ2-5; TRBD2 might be the D (6 bases). Trimming left V 1 base short and J 5 bases short, with 15 bases between. The CDR3 is 15 residues long. The germline V gene encodes CDR1 SGHKS and CDR2 YYEKEE (reference sequence). CDR3 sequence (DNA): TGTGCCAGCAGCTTGAGTTATTCGGGGGTGGAGACCCAGTACTTC. Translation: CASSLSYSGVETQYF.

The V gene is TRBV6-4, the J gene TRBJ2-3; 13 bases match TRBD2. Germline V lookup: CDR1 MRHNA, CDR2 SNTAGT. V shed 6 bases and J 1 base; nucleotides not matched to a gene: 4. The length of the CDR3 is 16 residues. The CDR3: CASRGGTSGGTDTQYF. In nucleotides, the CDR3 is TGTGCCAGCAGAGGCGGGACTAGCGGGGGCACAGATACGCAGTATTTT.